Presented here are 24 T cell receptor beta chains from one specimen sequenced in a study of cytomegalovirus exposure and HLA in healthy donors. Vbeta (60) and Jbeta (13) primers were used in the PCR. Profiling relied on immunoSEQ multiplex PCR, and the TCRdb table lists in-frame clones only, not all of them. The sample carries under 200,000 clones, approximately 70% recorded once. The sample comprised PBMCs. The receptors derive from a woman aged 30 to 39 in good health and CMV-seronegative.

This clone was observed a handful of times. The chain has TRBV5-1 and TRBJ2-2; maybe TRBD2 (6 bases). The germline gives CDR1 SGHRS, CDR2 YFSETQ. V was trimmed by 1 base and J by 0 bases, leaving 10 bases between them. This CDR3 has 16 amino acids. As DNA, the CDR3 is TGCGCCAGCAGCTTGAGGACTACTTCGAACACCGGGGAGCTGTTTTTT. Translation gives CASSLRTTSNTGELFF.

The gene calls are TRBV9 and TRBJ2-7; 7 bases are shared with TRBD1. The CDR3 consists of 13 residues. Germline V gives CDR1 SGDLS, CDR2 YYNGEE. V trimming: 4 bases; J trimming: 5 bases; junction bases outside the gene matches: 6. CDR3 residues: CASSRQGSNEQYF. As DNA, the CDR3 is TGTGCCAGCAGCCGACAGGGAAGCAACGAGCAGTACTTC. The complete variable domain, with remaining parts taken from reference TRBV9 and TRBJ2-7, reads DSGVTQTPKHLITATGQRVTLRCSPRSGDLSVYWYQQSLDQGLQFLIQYYNGEERAKGNILERFSAQQFPDLHSELNLSSLELGDSALYFCASSRQGSNEQYFGPGTRLTVT.

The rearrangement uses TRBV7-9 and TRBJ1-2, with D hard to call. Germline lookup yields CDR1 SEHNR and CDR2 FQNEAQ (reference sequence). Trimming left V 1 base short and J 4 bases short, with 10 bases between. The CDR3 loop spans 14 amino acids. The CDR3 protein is CASSLGGQIYGYTF. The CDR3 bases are TGTGCCAGCAGCTTAGGAGGGCAGATCTATGGCTACACCTTC.

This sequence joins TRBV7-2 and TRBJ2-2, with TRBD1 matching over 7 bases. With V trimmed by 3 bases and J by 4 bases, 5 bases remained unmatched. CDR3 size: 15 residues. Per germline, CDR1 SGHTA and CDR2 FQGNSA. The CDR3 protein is CASSLDRTRTGELFF. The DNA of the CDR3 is TGTGCCAGCAGCTTGGACAGGACCCGCACCGGGGAGCTGTTTTTT.

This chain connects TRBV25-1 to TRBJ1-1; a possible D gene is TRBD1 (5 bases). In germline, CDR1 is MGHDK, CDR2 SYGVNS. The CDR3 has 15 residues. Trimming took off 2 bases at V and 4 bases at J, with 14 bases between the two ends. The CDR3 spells CASSERQGWGTEAFF. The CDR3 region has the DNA TGTGCCAGCAGTGAACGTCAGGGTTGGGGCACTGAAGCTTTCTTT.

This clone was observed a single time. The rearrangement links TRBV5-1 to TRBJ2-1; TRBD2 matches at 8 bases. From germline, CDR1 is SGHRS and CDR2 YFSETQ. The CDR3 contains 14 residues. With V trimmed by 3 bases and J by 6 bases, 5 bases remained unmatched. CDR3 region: CASSSAGDINEQFF. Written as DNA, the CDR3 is TGCGCCAGCAGCTCAGCGGGGGATATCAATGAGCAGTTCTTC.

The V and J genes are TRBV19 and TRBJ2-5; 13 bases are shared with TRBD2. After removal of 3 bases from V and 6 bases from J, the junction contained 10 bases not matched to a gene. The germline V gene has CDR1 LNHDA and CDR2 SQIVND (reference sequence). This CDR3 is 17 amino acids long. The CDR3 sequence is CASSIGTSGNMRKTQYF. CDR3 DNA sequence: TGTGCCAGTAGTATCGGGACTAGCGGGAATATGAGAAAGACCCAGTACTTC.

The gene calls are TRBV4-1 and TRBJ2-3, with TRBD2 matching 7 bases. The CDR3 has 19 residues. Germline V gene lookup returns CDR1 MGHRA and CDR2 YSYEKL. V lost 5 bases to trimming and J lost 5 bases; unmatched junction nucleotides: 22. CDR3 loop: CASSIEGAQGGVTGDTQYF. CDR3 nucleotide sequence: TGCGCCAGCAGCATAGAAGGGGCCCAGGGAGGGGTCACTGGAGATACGCAGTATTTT.

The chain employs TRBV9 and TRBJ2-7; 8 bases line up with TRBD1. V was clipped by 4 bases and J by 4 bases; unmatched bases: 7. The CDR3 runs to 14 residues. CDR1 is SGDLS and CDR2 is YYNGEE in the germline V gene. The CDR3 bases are TGTGCCAGCAGCTCCTCCGGGACAGGATACGAGCAGTACTTC. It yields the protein CASSSSGTGYEQYF. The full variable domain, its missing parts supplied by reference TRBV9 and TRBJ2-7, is DSGVTQTPKHLITATGQRVTLRCSPRSGDLSVYWYQQSLDQGLQFLIQYYNGEERAKGNILERFSAQQFPDLHSELNLSSLELGDSALYFCASSSSGTGYEQYFGPGTRLTVT.

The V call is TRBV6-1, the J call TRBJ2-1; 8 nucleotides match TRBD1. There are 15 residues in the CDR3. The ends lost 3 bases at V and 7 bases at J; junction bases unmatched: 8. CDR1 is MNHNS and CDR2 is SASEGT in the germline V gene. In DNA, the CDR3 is TGTGCCAGCAGTGAGTTTCAGGGGGCCAGTAATGAGCAGTTCTTC. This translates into CASSEFQGASNEQFF.

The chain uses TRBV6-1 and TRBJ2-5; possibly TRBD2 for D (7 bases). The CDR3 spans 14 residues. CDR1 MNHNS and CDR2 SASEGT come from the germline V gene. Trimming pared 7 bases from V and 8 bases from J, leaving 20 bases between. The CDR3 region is CASILGGAKRTQYF. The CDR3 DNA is TGTGCCAGCATCCTGGGGGGGGCCAAGAGAACCCAGTACTTC.

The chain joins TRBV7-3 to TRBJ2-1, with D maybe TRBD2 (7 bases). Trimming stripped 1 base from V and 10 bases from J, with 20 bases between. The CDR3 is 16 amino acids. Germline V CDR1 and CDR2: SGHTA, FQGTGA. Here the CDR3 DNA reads TGTGCCAGCAGCTTAATGGGGGGGGGCGGACAAACGGAGCAGTTCTTC. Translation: CASSLMGGGGQTEQFF.

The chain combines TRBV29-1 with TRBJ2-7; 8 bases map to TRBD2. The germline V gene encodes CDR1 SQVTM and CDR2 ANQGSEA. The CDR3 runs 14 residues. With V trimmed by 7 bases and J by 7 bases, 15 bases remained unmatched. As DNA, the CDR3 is TGCAGCGCCCTCCGGACTAGCCGCAGAGAGGAGCAGTACTTC. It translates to CSALRTSRREEQYF.

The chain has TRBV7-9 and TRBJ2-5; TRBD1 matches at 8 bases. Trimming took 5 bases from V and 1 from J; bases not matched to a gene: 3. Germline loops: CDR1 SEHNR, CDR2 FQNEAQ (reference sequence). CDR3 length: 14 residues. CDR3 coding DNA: TGTGCCAGCAGCCATACAGGGGGCCAAGAGACCCAGTACTTC. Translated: CASSHTGGQETQYF.

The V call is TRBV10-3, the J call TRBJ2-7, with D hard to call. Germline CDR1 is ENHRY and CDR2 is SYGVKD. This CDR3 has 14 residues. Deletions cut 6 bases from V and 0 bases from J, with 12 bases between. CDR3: CAIRPTGYSYEQYF. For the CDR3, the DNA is TGTGCCATCAGGCCAACTGGTTACTCCTACGAGCAGTACTTC.

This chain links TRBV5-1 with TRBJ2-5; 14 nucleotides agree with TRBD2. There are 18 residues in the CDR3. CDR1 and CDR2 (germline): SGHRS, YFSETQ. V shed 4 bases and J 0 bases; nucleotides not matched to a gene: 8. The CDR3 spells CASSLATSGGEYQETQYF. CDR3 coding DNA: TGCGCCAGCAGCCTGGCGACTAGCGGGGGGGAGTACCAAGAGACCCAGTACTTC.

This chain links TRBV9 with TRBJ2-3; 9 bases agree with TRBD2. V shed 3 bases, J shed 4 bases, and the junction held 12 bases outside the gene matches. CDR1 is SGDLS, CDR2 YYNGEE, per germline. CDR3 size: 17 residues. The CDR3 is CASSGTFAGGESDTQYF. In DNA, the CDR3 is TGTGCCAGCAGCGGTACCTTTGCGGGAGGGGAATCAGATACGCAGTATTTT.

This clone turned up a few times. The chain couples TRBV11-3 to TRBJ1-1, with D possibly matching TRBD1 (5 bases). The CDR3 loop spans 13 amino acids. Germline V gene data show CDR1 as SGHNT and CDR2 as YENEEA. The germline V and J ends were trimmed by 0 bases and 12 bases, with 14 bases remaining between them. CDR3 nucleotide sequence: TGTGCCAGCAGCTTAGATCCCTGGGGCGAGACTTTCTTT. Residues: CASSLDPWGETFF.

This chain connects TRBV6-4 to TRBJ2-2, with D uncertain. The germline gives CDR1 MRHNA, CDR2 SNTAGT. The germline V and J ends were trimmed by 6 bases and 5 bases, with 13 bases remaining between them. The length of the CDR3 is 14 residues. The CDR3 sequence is CASRPSGETGELFF. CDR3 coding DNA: TGTGCCAGCAGGCCCTCCGGAGAAACCGGGGAGCTGTTTTTT.

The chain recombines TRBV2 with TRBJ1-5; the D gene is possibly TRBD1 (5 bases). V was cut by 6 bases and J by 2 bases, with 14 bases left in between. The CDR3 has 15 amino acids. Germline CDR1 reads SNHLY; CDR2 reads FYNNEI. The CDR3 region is CASRGEPLGNQPQHF. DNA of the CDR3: TGTGCCAGCAGAGGGGAACCCCTGGGCAATCAGCCCCAGCATTTT.

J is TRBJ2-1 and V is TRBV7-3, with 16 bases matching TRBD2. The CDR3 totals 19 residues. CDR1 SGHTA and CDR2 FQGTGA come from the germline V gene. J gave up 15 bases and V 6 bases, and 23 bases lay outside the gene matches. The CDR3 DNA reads TGTGCCAGCAGTCAAACCGGGACTAGCGGGAGGGCATTTTCAGGAGTTAGGTTCTTC. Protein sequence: CASSQTGTSGRAFSGVRFF.

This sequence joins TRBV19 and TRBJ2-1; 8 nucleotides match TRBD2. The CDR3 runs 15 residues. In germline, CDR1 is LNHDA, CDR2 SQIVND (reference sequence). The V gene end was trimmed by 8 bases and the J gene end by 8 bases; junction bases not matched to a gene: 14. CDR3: CASPRGAGVVDEQFF. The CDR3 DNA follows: TGTGCCAGTCCCCGGGGAGCGGGAGTTGTCGATGAGCAGTTCTTC.

For the CDR3, the DNA is TGTGCCAGCAGCCGACAGGGGCTCACAGATACGCAGTATTTT. Protein sequence: CASSRQGLTDTQYF. V and J are TRBV2 and TRBJ2-3; TRBD1 matches 8 bases. V was pared by 6 bases and J by 2 bases, with 4 bases of the junction left unmatched. The CDR3 runs 14 residues. Germline CDR1 and CDR2: SNHLY and FYNNEI.

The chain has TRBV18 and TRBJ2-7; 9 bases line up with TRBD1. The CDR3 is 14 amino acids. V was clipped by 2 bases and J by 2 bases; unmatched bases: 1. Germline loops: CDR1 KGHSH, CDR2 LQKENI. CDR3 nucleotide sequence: TGTGCCAGCTCACCAACAGGGGGCCCCTACGAGCAGTACTTC. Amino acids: CASSPTGGPYEQYF. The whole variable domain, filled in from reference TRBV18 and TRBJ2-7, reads NAGVMQNPRHLVRRRGQEARLRCSPMKGHSHVYWYRQLPEEGLKFMVYLQKENIIDESGMPKERFSAEFPKEGPSILRIQQVVRGDSAAYFCASSPTGGPYEQYFGPGTRLTVT.